These 30 T cell receptor beta chains came from one sample sequenced in a study of T cell responses to AZD1222 COVID-19 vaccine. Profiled with immunoSEQ multiplex PCR; TCRdb holds only in-frame clones, not every one. The profile covers under 200,000 clones, with approximately 90% appearing a single time and approximately 1.6% taken by the ten largest. The sequencing used peripheral blood, collected on day 0 of AZD1222 vaccination. The receptor set was obtained from an adult in good health.

This rearrangement joins TRBV5-8 to TRBJ1-2; no firm D call. V lost 2 bases and J 4 bases, leaving 9 bases between the germline ends. The germline gives CDR1 SGHTS, CDR2 YDEGEE. CDR3 length equals 13 residues. In DNA, the CDR3 is TGTGCCAGCAGCTTAAGGCAATCCTATGGCTACACCTTC. Its protein product is CASSLRQSYGYTF.

The genes are TRBV6-5 and TRBJ1-2; D is perhaps TRBD1 (5 bases). The V end lost 6 bases, the J end lost 8 bases, and 19 bases lay between the germline ends. Germline V gives CDR1 MNHEY, CDR2 SVGAGI. This CDR3 is built from 14 residues. CDR3 in DNA: TGTGCCAGCAGGAATCTCGGGCCAGGGATAGGCTACACCTTC. Translating it yields CASRNLGPGIGYTF.

CDR3 amino acids: CASSYSSGAVGEQFF. In nucleotides, the CDR3 is TGTGCCAGCAGTTACTCGTCCGGGGCTGTAGGTGAGCAGTTCTTC. The J gene is TRBJ2-1, the V gene TRBV6-5; D might be TRBD1 or TRBD2, each matching 5 bases. This CDR3 contains 15 residues. Germline CDR1 and CDR2: MNHEY and SVGAGI. Trimming left V 0 bases short and J 9 bases short, with 15 bases between.

The chain links TRBV28 to TRBJ2-2, with TRBD2 matching over 11 bases. Germline V CDR1 and CDR2: MDHEN, SYDVKM. CDR3 length: 17 amino acids. Trimming removed 9 bases from V and 1 base from J; junction bases left unmatched: 10. Written as DNA, the CDR3 is TGTGCCAGTCTTAGCGGGGGGGCTTCCCAGAACACCGGGGAGCTGTTTTTT. This gives the protein CASLSGGASQNTGELFF.

The V and J genes are TRBV5-6 and TRBJ2-5; D is uncertain. CDR1 and CDR2 (germline): SGHDT, YYEEEE. The CDR3 spans 14 residues. Trimming took off 2 bases at V and 0 bases at J, with 8 bases between the two ends. The DNA of the CDR3 is TGTGCCAGCAGCTTTCGGAACAACCAAGAGACCCAGTACTTC. Protein: CASSFRNNQETQYF.

J is TRBJ2-1 and V is TRBV9, with 8 bases fitting TRBD1. CDR1 SGDLS and CDR2 YYNGEE come from the germline V gene. V shed 6 bases, J shed 5 bases, and the junction held 13 bases outside the gene matches. There are 16 residues in the CDR3. CDR3 in DNA: TGTGCCAGCACCCCTGGAGAGGACAGGGCTGACAATGAGCAGTTCTTC. Protein: CASTPGEDRADNEQFF.

The chain couples TRBV5-1 to TRBJ1-4, with D hard to call. Germline V gene sequence: CDR1 SGHRS, CDR2 YFSETQ. The CDR3 length is 14 residues. Trimming took off 0 bases at V and 5 bases at J, with 8 bases between the two ends. The CDR3 reads CASSLERINEKLFF. CDR3 sequence (DNA): TGCGCCAGCAGCTTGGAAAGAATAAATGAAAAACTGTTTTTT.

V usage is TRBV7-2 and J usage is TRBJ2-7; unclear D gene. Germline CDR1 SGHTA, CDR2 FQGNSA. This CDR3 spans 13 amino acids. V was cut by 1 base and J by 3 bases, with 7 bases left in between. The CDR3 is CASSLEVLYEQYF. The DNA for the CDR3 is TGTGCCAGCAGCTTAGAGGTACTCTACGAGCAGTACTTC.

The V gene is TRBV9, the J gene TRBJ1-2; D remains ambiguous. Germline CDR1 SGDLS, CDR2 YYNGEE. The CDR3 covers 15 residues. The V gene lost 0 bases and the J gene lost 0 bases, with 9 bases spanning the gap. The CDR3 is CASSVEDGPNYGYTF. The CDR3 DNA reads as TGTGCCAGCAGCGTAGAGGACGGACCTAACTATGGCTACACCTTC.

The gene calls are TRBV2 and TRBJ2-1, with 8 bases fitting TRBD1. Germline loops: CDR1 SNHLY, CDR2 FYNNEI. This CDR3 comprises 13 residues. Germline trimming cut 8 bases from V and 7 bases from J; bases unmatched to any gene: 7. The CDR3 DNA reads as TGTGCCAGCGACAGGGGTGGAACAAATGAGCAGTTCTTC. It encodes CASDRGGTNEQFF.

The V call is TRBV28, the J call TRBJ1-5, with a tentative D call TRBD1 (5 bases). The germline V gene encodes CDR1 MDHEN and CDR2 SYDVKM. Between the trimmed V and J ends, which lost 1 base and 11 bases, there was a span of 18 bases. CDR3 size: 15 residues. The CDR3 loop is CASSLFQRAGRAQHF. CDR3 coding DNA: TGTGCCAGCAGTTTATTTCAGAGGGCTGGCAGGGCCCAGCATTTT.

This chain joins TRBV12-3 or TRBV12-4 and TRBJ1-1; D gene uncertain. The CDR3 totals 13 residues. With 7 bases removed from V and 3 bases from J, the gap between germline ends came to 12 bases. The DNA for the CDR3 is TGTGCCAGCACCCCGGACCGTTACACTGAAGCTTTCTTT. Translating gives CASTPDRYTEAFF.

This chain connects TRBV5-5 to TRBJ2-3, with unresolved D. CDR3 size: 11 residues. Trimming pared 5 bases from V and 4 bases from J, leaving 5 bases between. From germline, CDR1 is SGHKS and CDR2 YYEKEE (reference sequence). As DNA, the CDR3 is TGTGCCAGCAGGGGCCCAGATACGCAGTATTTT. Amino acid sequence: CASRGPDTQYF. Drawing the rest from reference TRBV5-5 and TRBJ2-3, the complete variable domain is DAGVTQSPTHLIKTRGQQVTLRCSPISGHKSVSWYQQVLGQGPQFIFQYYEKEERGRGNFPDRFSARQFPNYSSELNVNALLLGDSALYLCASRGPDTQYFGPGTRLTVL.

The chain combines TRBV18 with TRBJ1-1, with TRBD1 matching over 8 bases. Unmatched junction bases numbered 8, after V lost 5 bases and J lost 3 bases. The germline V gene encodes CDR1 KGHSH and CDR2 LQKENI. The CDR3 loop spans 15 amino acids. The CDR3 DNA is TGTGCCAGCTCAAGTTCGCAGGGGGCAGACACTGAAGCTTTCTTT. Amino acid sequence: CASSSSQGADTEAFF.

This clone was picked up one time. The J gene is TRBJ1-4, the V gene TRBV28, with 8 bases aligning to TRBD1. CDR1 is MDHEN, CDR2 SYDVKM, per germline. The ends lost 6 bases at V and 4 bases at J; junction bases unmatched: 4. The CDR3 totals 14 residues. CDR3 DNA sequence: TGTGCCAGCAGCGCGGGACAGGTTAATGAAAAACTGTTTTTT. Encoded protein: CASSAGQVNEKLFF.

The chain employs TRBV29-1 and TRBJ1-1, with D possibly matching TRBD1 (5 bases). V lost 8 bases and J lost 0, with 16 bases in between. Germline values: CDR1 SQVTM, CDR2 ANQGSEA. The CDR3 runs to 14 residues. The CDR3 DNA reads as TGCAGCTACCGGGACCGTACAATGAACACTGAAGCTTTCTTT. This gives the protein CSYRDRTMNTEAFF. Variable domain in full (rest from reference TRBV29-1 and TRBJ1-1): SAVISQKPSRDICQRGTSLTIQCQVDSQVTMMFWYRQQPGQSLTLIATANQGSEATYESGFVIDKFPISRPNLTFSTLTVSNMSPEDSSIYLCSYRDRTMNTEAFFGQGTRLTVV.

The chain carries TRBV2 and TRBJ1-2; tentatively, D is TRBD1 (6 bases). This CDR3 contains 11 residues. Trimming cost V 10 bases and J 6 bases, with 12 bases left between them. CDR1 and CDR2 (germline): SNHLY, FYNNEI. CDR3 DNA: TGTGCCACCAGGGGTATCGATGGCTACACCTTC. This sequence encodes CATRGIDGYTF.

This clone was counted a single time. The V and J genes are TRBV29-1 and TRBJ1-6; D is unresolved. The CDR3 runs 13 residues. With 8 bases removed from V and 0 bases from J, the gap between germline ends came to 8 bases. CDR1 is SQVTM and CDR2 is ANQGSEA in the germline V gene. The CDR3 DNA sequence: TGCAGCTTCCGGAGCTCCTATAATTCACCCCTCCACTTT. Its translation: CSFRSSYNSPLHF. The variable domain in full, completed from reference TRBV29-1 and TRBJ1-6, reads SAVISQKPSRDICQRGTSLTIQCQVDSQVTMMFWYRQQPGQSLTLIATANQGSEATYESGFVIDKFPISRPNLTFSTLTVSNMSPEDSSIYLCSFRSSYNSPLHFGNGTRLTVT.

The genes are TRBV27 and TRBJ2-7; a possible D gene is TRBD1 (6 bases). Trimming took 4 bases from V and 3 from J, leaving 13 bases between them. Germline V lookup: CDR1 MNHEY, CDR2 SMNVEV (reference sequence). The CDR3 loop spans 14 amino acids. The CDR3 spells CASSSRTVGYEQYF. The CDR3, as DNA: TGTGCCAGCAGTTCCCGGACAGTGGGCTACGAGCAGTACTTC.

The chain is built from TRBV15 and TRBJ1-1, with no clear D. This CDR3 is built from 15 residues. Germline lookup yields CDR1 LNHNV and CDR2 YYDKDF (reference sequence). Trimming cost V 1 base and J 1 base, with 10 bases left between them. The DNA of the CDR3 is TGTGCCACCAGCAGAGCTGTCGGAGGGAACACTGAAGCTTTCTTT. This encodes CATSRAVGGNTEAFF.

The chain has TRBV28 and TRBJ1-5; D remains ambiguous. V shed 3 bases and J shed 3 bases, with 12 bases lying between them. Germline lookup yields CDR1 MDHEN and CDR2 SYDVKM. The CDR3 spans 15 residues. CDR3 bases: TGTGCCAGCAGTTTGGAGGCCGGGGTCAATCAGCCCCAGCATTTT. It specifies CASSLEAGVNQPQHF.

The chain has TRBV7-2 and TRBJ1-6; TRBD1 matches at 7 bases. The CDR3 contains 14 residues. The ends lost 5 bases at V and 17 bases at J; junction bases unmatched: 15. Looked up from germline, CDR1 is SGHTA and CDR2 is FQGNSA. Written as DNA, the CDR3 is TGTGCCAGCAGCCATGAGGAAAGGGACAGATCATTCCACTTT. Protein sequence: CASSHEERDRSFHF. Based on the CDR3 plus reference TRBV7-2 and TRBJ1-6, the full variable domain is GAGVSQSPSNKVTEKGKDVELRCDPISGHTALYWYRQSLGQGLEFLIYFQGNSAPDKSGLPSDRFSAERTGGSVSTLTIQRTQQEDSAVYLCASSHEERDRSFHFGNGTRLTVT.

This rearrangement joins TRBV18 to TRBJ2-7, with D possibly TRBD2 on 5 matching bases. Per the germline V gene, CDR1 is KGHSH and CDR2 is LQKENI. V lost 3 bases and J 3 bases, leaving 18 bases between the germline ends. This CDR3 region has 16 residues. The CDR3 coding sequence is TGTGCCAGCTCACCGACCCTCTACACTGACTACTACGAGCAGTACTTC. It codes for CASSPTLYTDYYEQYF.

This clone was counted a few times. The CDR3 is CAISESYFYRPDNYGYTF. Here the CDR3 DNA reads TGTGCCATCAGTGAGTCTTATTTCTATCGCCCTGATAACTATGGCTACACCTTC. This rearrangement joins TRBV10-3 to TRBJ1-2; D call uncertain. The germline V and J ends were trimmed by 0 bases and 1 base, with 18 bases remaining between them. The CDR3 runs to 18 residues. From germline, CDR1 is ENHRY and CDR2 SYGVKD.

The chain couples TRBV10-2 to TRBJ2-1, with TRBD2 identical over 11 bases. Germline V lookup: CDR1 WSHSY, CDR2 SAAADI. V trimming: 3 bases; J trimming: 8 bases; junction bases outside the gene matches: 6. The CDR3 spans 15 residues. The CDR3 region has the DNA TGCGCCAGCAGTGATCCTAGCGGGGGGAGGGATGAGCAGTTCTTC. This codes for CASSDPSGGRDEQFF.

The J gene is TRBJ1-3, the V gene TRBV7-9; D is undetermined. The CDR3 has 12 amino acids. V was clipped by 3 bases and J by 7 bases, with 7 bases between them. Germline V lookup: CDR1 SEHNR, CDR2 FQNEAQ (reference sequence). CDR3 DNA sequence: TGTGCCAGCAGCTTCCCAGATAACACCATATATTTT. It encodes CASSFPDNTIYF.

This chain connects TRBV7-9 to TRBJ1-3, with TRBD1 as a possible D gene (5 bases). Germline lookup yields CDR1 SEHNR and CDR2 FQNEAQ (reference sequence). CDR3 length: 15 amino acids. V lost 6 bases and J 1 base, leaving 13 bases between the germline ends. The CDR3, as DNA: TGTGCCAGCAGTTTCCAGGGATCTTCTGGAAACACCATATATTTT. This codes for CASSFQGSSGNTIYF. The variable domain in full, with the rest retrieved from reference TRBV7-9 and TRBJ1-3, is DTGVSQNPRHKITKRGQNVTFRCDPISEHNRLYWYRQTLGQGPEFLTYFQNEAQLEKSRLLSDRFSAERPKGSFSTLEIQRTEQGDSAMYLCASSFQGSSGNTIYFGEGSWLTVV.

This rearrangement joins TRBV18 to TRBJ2-7; a weak D match, TRBD1 (6 bases). With 0 bases removed from V and 5 bases from J, the gap between germline ends came to 11 bases. This CDR3 region has 14 residues. Germline loops: CDR1 KGHSH, CDR2 LQKENI. The CDR3 DNA sequence: TGTGCCAGCTCACCACCGACAGGACGCGACGAGCAGTACTTC. Its protein is CASSPPTGRDEQYF.

This chain connects TRBV7-9 to TRBJ2-7; 9 bases fit TRBD1. CDR1 and CDR2 (germline): SEHNR, FQNEAQ (reference sequence). CDR3 length: 12 amino acids. The V segment lost 5 bases and the J segment 6 bases; nucleotides outside the gene matches: 2. CDR3 sequence: CASSPDRGEQYF. The CDR3 DNA sequence: TGTGCCAGCAGCCCGGACAGGGGCGAGCAGTACTTC. Complete variable domain (other parts from reference TRBV7-9 and TRBJ2-7): DTGVSQNPRHKITKRGQNVTFRCDPISEHNRLYWYRQTLGQGPEFLTYFQNEAQLEKSRLLSDRFSAERPKGSFSTLEIQRTEQGDSAMYLCASSPDRGEQYFGPGTRLTVT.

This sequence joins TRBV6-2 or TRBV6-3 and TRBJ1-5, with D uncertain. This CDR3 has 14 amino acids. V was trimmed by 2 bases and J by 4 bases, leaving 9 bases between them. Germline values: CDR1 MNHEY, CDR2 SVGEGT. The CDR3 bases are TGTGCCAGCAGTTACGTCCGGGGAAATCAGCCCCAGCATTTT. Translation: CASSYVRGNQPQHF.